This TCR beta chain originates from a study of shared clonotypes between healthy human individuals. For the study at large: Three plates were used per donor for CD4 naive, three for CD4 memory, two for CD8 naive and one for CD8 memory. Study observations and caveats: Larger estimated richness was generally seen in naive subsets than in memory subsets.

About this clone itself: What it binds is not known.

Clones were sequenced by immunoSEQ multiplex PCR, and TCRdb holds only the in-frame ones, with some missing. The sample lists about 2.1 million clones, over 85% occurring once. Naive-designated CD8 cells lacked CD45RO, were positively enriched for CCR7, and omitted terminally differentiated effector memory CD45RA+ cells. The CDR3 is 14 amino acids. V was clipped by 2 bases and J by 1 base, with 10 bases between them. CDR1 and CDR2 (germline): SGHRS, YFSETQ. This TCR came from a man younger than 30 in good health. Some clones in this sample may be carry-over from other donors' samples. Sequencing was performed on naive CD8+ T cells from PBMCs. V gene TRBV5-1 combines with J gene TRBJ2-7; D perhaps matches TRBD1 (5 bases). The CDR3 region is CASSFATASYEQYF. In DNA form, the CDR3 reads TGCGCCAGCAGCTTTGCGACAGCGTCCTACGAGCAGTACTTC.